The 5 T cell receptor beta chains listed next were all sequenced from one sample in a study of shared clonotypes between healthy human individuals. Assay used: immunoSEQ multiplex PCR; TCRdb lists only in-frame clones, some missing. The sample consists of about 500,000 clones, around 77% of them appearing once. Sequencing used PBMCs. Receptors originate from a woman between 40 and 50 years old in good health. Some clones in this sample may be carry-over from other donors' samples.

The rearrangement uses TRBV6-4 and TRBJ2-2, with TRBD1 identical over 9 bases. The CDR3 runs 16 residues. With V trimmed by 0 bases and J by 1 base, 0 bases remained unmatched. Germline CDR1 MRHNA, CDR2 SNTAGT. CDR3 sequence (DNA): TGTGCCAGCAGTGACTCGGACAGGGGGAACACCGGGGAGCTGTTTTTT. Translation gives CASSDSDRGNTGELFF.

The CDR3 region is CASSLGTSGLTDTQYF. DNA for the CDR3: TGCGCCAGCAGCCTGGGGACTAGCGGACTCACAGATACGCAGTATTTT. J is TRBJ2-3 and V is TRBV5-1, with 11 positions matching TRBD2. CDR1 and CDR2 (germline): SGHRS, YFSETQ. The CDR3 has 16 amino acids. J lost 2 bases, V lost 4 bases, and 6 bases had no gene match.

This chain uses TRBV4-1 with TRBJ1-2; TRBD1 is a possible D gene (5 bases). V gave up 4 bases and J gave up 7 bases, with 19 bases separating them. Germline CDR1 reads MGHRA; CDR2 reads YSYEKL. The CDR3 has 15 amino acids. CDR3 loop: CASSPPGRAGRGYTF. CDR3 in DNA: TGCGCCAGCAGCCCCCCCGGCAGGGCTGGACGTGGCTACACCTTC.

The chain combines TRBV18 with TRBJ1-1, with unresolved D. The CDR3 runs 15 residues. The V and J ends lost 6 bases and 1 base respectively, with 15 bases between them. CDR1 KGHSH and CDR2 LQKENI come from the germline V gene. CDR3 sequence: CASSASGSPNTEAFF. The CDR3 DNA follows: TGTGCCAGCTCGGCCTCCGGGTCGCCGAACACTGAAGCTTTCTTT.

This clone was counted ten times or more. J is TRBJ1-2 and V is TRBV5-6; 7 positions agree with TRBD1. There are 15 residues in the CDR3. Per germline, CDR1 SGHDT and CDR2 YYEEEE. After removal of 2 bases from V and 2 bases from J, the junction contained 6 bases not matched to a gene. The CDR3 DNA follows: TGTGCCAGCAGCTTCGGGGCAGGGGGAAACTATGGCTACACCTTC. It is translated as CASSFGAGGNYGYTF.